These T cell receptor beta chains were read from a single sample in a study of blood T cell repertoires in COVID-19. Clones were read by immunoSEQ multiplex PCR, and TCRdb kept only the in-frame ones, dropping some. The data show 150,000 to 200,000 clones, with 80% seen just once and around 6.3% held by the top ten. Sequenced sample: peripheral blood. The receptors stem from a man in his sixties or seventies with active or convalescent COVID-19. Each CDR3 is given with its conserved first and last residue. A D gene is named only where the DNA matches it firmly. Where a row states a size, it is once, few, many or the class of an expanded clone; other rows omit it.

abundance	v_gene	d_gene	j_gene	CDR3aa	CDR3nt
-	TRBV5-1	TRBD2	TRBJ2-7	CASSLAGGGGYEQYF	TGCGCCAGCAGCTTGGCTGGCGGGGGAGGCTACGAGCAGTACTTC
-	TRBV27	-	TRBJ2-3	CASSFPGSGDAGPPATDTQYF	TGTGCCAGCAGCTTCCCCGGTTCAGGGGACGCCGGACCACCAGCCACAGATACGCAGTATTTT
-	TRBV24-1	-	TRBJ2-1	CATSELTTENNEQFF	TGTGCCACCAGTGAGCTCACCACAGAAAACAATGAGCAGTTCTTC
-	TRBV5-4	TRBD1	TRBJ1-3	CASSLIPSGGGNTIYF	TGTGCCAGCAGCTTGATCCCCTCAGGGGGAGGAAACACCATATATTTT
few	TRBV5-1	-	TRBJ2-3	CASSLGQGLTDTQYF	TGCGCCAGCAGCTTGGGTCAGGGCCTCACAGATACGCAGTATTTT
-	TRBV3-1/TRBV3-2	-	TRBJ2-7	CASSQVVSGYEQYF	TGTGCCAGCAGCCAAGTTGTCAGCGGCTACGAGCAGTACTTC
-	TRBV6-5	-	TRBJ1-6	CASRGLESPLHF	TGTGCCAGTCGGGGTCTGGAATCACCCCTCCACTTT
-	TRBV10-1	-	TRBJ1-1	CASSDQGRPNTEAFF	TGCGCCAGCAGTGATCAGGGGCGACCGAACACTGAAGCTTTCTTT
-	TRBV7-2	-	TRBJ1-5	CASSHYNQPQHF	TGTGCCAGCAGCCACTACAATCAGCCCCAGCATTTT
-	TRBV19	-	TRBJ1-5	CASSIGHNQPQHF	TGTGCCAGTAGTATCGGACACAACCAGCCCCAGCATTTT
-	TRBV11-2	-	TRBJ1-1	CASSTTLGDTEAFF	TGTGCCAGCAGCACTACCCTAGGGGACACTGAAGCTTTCTTT
-	TRBV12-5	TRBD2	TRBJ2-1	CASGPSGTSGYNEQFF	TGTGCTAGTGGTCCTTCCGGGACTAGCGGATACAATGAGCAGTTCTTC
-	TRBV4-1	TRBD2	TRBJ2-5	CASSQNTGGETQYF	TGCGCCAGCAGCCAAAATACGGGAGGGGAGACCCAGTACTTC
few	TRBV3-1/TRBV3-2	-	TRBJ1-6	CASSNRDVRGSPLHF	TGTGCCAGCAGCAATAGAGACGTTCGAGGGTCACCCCTCCACTTT
-	TRBV4-1	-	TRBJ1-2	CASSQVSGYTF	TGCGCCAGCAGCCAAGTTTCGGGCTACACCTTC
-	TRBV2	TRBD1	TRBJ1-1	CASSWGTGTTEAFF	TGTGCCAGCAGCTGGGGGACAGGGACCACTGAAGCTTTCTTT
-	TRBV19	-	TRBJ1-1	CASHPGGFVYTEAFF	TGTGCCAGTCACCCGGGGGGGTTTGTGTACACTGAAGCTTTCTTT
-	TRBV2	-	TRBJ1-6	CASSTGKNNSPLHF	TGTGCCAGCAGCACAGGGAAGAATAATTCACCCCTCCACTTT
-	TRBV5-5	TRBD1	TRBJ1-2	CASSSAAGQAYRLGGYTF	TGTGCCAGCAGCTCCGCAGCGGGACAGGCATATAGGTTGGGAGGCTACACCTTC
few	TRBV6-5	TRBD2	TRBJ2-2	CASLSSGGVAGELFF	TGTGCCAGCTTGTCTAGCGGGGGGGTGGCCGGGGAGCTGTTTTTT
-	TRBV10-3	TRBD1	TRBJ2-2	CAISGGTGTGTGELFF	TGTGCCATCAGTGGAGGGACAGGAACAGGCACCGGGGAGCTGTTTTTT
-	TRBV7-2	-	TRBJ2-7	CASSPGLKSYEQYF	TGTGCCAGCAGTCCGGGACTGAAATCCTACGAGCAGTACTTC
-	TRBV7-6	-	TRBJ1-5	CASSFNLGLDQPQHF	TGTGCCAGCAGCTTCAACCTCGGCCTAGACCAGCCCCAGCATTTT
-	TRBV18	-	TRBJ2-2	CASSPRRESNTGELFF	TGTGCCAGCTCACCACGGCGGGAATCGAACACCGGGGAGCTGTTTTTT
-	TRBV3-1/TRBV3-2	-	TRBJ2-7	CASSQERTESYEQYF	TGTGCCAGCAGCCAAGAGCGGACAGAATCGTACGAGCAGTACTTC